A selection of T cell receptor beta chains follows, all from one sample in a study of blood T cells in healthy people across ages. TCRdb re-called the 5' RACE reads through MiXCR, storing one row per CDR3 protein. Of over 1,200,000 distinct CDR3 sequences listed, approximately 63% are singletons. The sequenced sample consisted of blood. These receptor sequences come from a man aged 18 to 29 in good health. CDR3s include the opening cysteine and the closing phenylalanine or tryptophan. Each record gives: clone size, J gene, V gene, D gene, CDR3 DNA, CDR3 protein. D genes are given only for firm matches. Size is stated for part of the rows, as once, few or many counts, or as a class when the clone is expanded.

>NA|TRBJ1-5|TRBV2|TRBD1
TGTGCCAGCAGCGCCGAAGGGGGCCTGGGGCCCCAGCATTTT
CASSAEGGLGPQHF
>NA|TRBJ2-3|TRBV24-1|NA
TGTGCCACCAGTGATCATGCGACTGCCCTGGGTTGGAATACGCAGTATTTT
CATSDHATALGWNTQYF
>NA|TRBJ2-1|TRBV27|NA
TGTGCCAGCAGTTTATTACCTAACCCATACAATGAGCAGTTCTTC
CASSLLPNPYNEQFF
>few|TRBJ2-3|TRBV24-1|NA
TGTGCCACCAGTGACCCACAGGGCTCGTCTATTGATACGCAGTATTTT
CATSDPQGSSIDTQYF
>once|TRBJ2-7|TRBV6-5|NA
TGTGCCAGCAGTTACGGGACAACCGAGCAGTACTTC
CASSYGTTEQYF
>NA|TRBJ1-2|TRBV5-6|NA
TGTGCCAGCAGCTTTACGACAGGCACCGTCTCTGGCTACACCTTC
CASSFTTGTVSGYTF
>NA|TRBJ1-2|TRBV6-5|NA
TGTGCCAGCAGTTACTCGTTGCTATATCGGGACGGATACTATGGCTACACCTTC
CASSYSLLYRDGYYGYTF
>few|TRBJ2-3|TRBV29-1|NA
TGCAGCGTTGTTTGGGGAGGTACGCAGTATTTT
CSVVWGGTQYF
>NA|TRBJ1-1|TRBV5-1|NA
TGCGCCAGCGCACAGGGTATGAACACTGAAGCTTTCTTT
CASAQGMNTEAFF
>few|TRBJ2-7|TRBV25-1|NA
TGTGCCAGCAGTGATAAGGTTAACCCGCAGTACTTC
CASSDKVNPQYF